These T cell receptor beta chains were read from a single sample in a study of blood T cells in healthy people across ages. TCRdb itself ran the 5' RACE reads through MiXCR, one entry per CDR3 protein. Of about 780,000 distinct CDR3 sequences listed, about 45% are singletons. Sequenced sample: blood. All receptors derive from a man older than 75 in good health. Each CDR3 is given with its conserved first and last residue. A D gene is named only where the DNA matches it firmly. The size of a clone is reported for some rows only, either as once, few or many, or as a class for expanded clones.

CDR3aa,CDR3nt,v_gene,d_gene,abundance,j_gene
CASSLAMGDQETQFF,TGCGCCAGCAGCTTGGCTATGGGTGACCAAGAGACCCAGTTCTTC,TRBV5-1,-,-,TRBJ2-1
CASSDPPGYEQYF,TGTGCCAGCAGTGACCCGCCCGGGTACGAGCAGTACTTC,TRBV6-6,-,-,TRBJ2-7
CASSPSSPLAALGETQYF,TGCGCCAGCAGTCCATCCTCTCCCCTAGCGGCCCTCGGGGAGACCCAGTACTTC,TRBV28,TRBD2,-,TRBJ2-5
CASKRALKGTTDTQYF,TGTGCCAGCAAACGAGCTTTGAAGGGGACCACAGATACGCAGTATTTT,TRBV6-5,-,few,TRBJ2-3
CASNNEKHRNQPQHF,TGTGCCAGCAACAACGAGAAGCATCGCAATCAGCCCCAGCATTTT,TRBV28,-,-,TRBJ1-5
CASRPATSLNIQYF,TGTGCCAGCAGACCCGCGACGTCGTTAAACATTCAGTACTTC,TRBV4-2,-,-,TRBJ2-4
CAINPGTGVPDTQYF,TGTGCCATCAACCCCGGGACAGGGGTCCCAGATACGCAGTATTTT,TRBV10-3,TRBD1,-,TRBJ2-3
CASSQVGPQGTETQYF,TGTGCCAGCAGCCAAGTGGGTCCCCAGGGTACGGAGACCCAGTACTTC,TRBV4-2,-,few,TRBJ2-5
CASSTGTSYNEQYF,TGTGCCAGCAGCACCGGGACCAGTTACAATGAGCAGTACTTC,TRBV11-2,-,few,TRBJ2-7
CASSAGHSATNEKLFF,TGTGCCAGCAGCGCGGGACACAGCGCAACTAATGAAAAACTGTTTTTT,TRBV21-1,-,-,TRBJ1-4
CASRHRQGADQPQHF,TGTGCCAGCAGACACCGACAGGGGGCTGATCAGCCCCAGCATTTT,TRBV7-2,TRBD1,-,TRBJ1-5
CSAWDRGFEEQYF,TGCAGCGCCTGGGACAGGGGATTTGAAGAGCAGTACTTC,TRBV29-1,TRBD1,-,TRBJ2-5
CASRMVDRGFGELFF,TGTGCCAGCAGGATGGTGGACAGGGGCTTCGGGGAGCTGTTTTTT,TRBV12-3/TRBV12-4,TRBD1,-,TRBJ2-2
CASREAGTGGGYTF,TGTGCCAGCAGAGAAGCCGGGACAGGGGGCGGCTACACCTTC,TRBV6-2/TRBV6-3,TRBD1,-,TRBJ1-2
CASSLPPAGGGYEQYF,TGTGCCAGCAGCTTACCCCCCGCAGGGGGAGGGTACGAGCAGTACTTC,TRBV7-6,-,-,TRBJ2-7
CSAREGQGLETQYF,TGCAGTGCTAGAGAGGGACAGGGCTTAGAGACCCAGTACTTC,TRBV20-1,TRBD1,-,TRBJ2-5
CSAYGLAGEGTDTQYF,TGCAGTGCTTATGGACTAGCGGGAGAGGGAACAGATACGCAGTATTTT,TRBV20-1,TRBD2,few,TRBJ2-3
CSARVPGQGGETQYF,TGCAGTGCTAGAGTTCCGGGACAGGGAGGGGAGACCCAGTACTTC,TRBV20-1,TRBD1,few,TRBJ2-5
CSASGTPGRDYEQYF,TGCAGTGCTAGTGGGACACCAGGACGCGACTACGAGCAGTACTTC,TRBV20-1,-,-,TRBJ2-7
CSARLAGRDNEQFF,TGCAGTGCTAGACTAGCGGGAAGGGACAATGAGCAGTTCTTC,TRBV20-1,TRBD2,-,TRBJ2-1
CASSSGISKGAYEQYF,TGCGCCAGCAGCTCGGGGATCTCCAAGGGGGCCTACGAGCAGTACTTC,TRBV5-1,-,-,TRBJ2-7
CSAPVRSRSQGTQYF,TGCAGCGCCCCTGTGCGCAGCCGGTCCCAAGGGACCCAGTACTTC,TRBV29-1,-,-,TRBJ2-5
CASSPPVQDTQYF,TGTGCCAGCTCACCACCAGTCCAAGATACGCAGTATTTT,TRBV18,-,few,TRBJ2-3
CASRPRDHYNEQFF,TGTGCCAGCAGACCCCGGGACCATTACAATGAGCAGTTCTTC,TRBV21-1,-,many,TRBJ2-1
CASSLSGLTYSNQPQHF,TGTGCCAGCAGTTTATCTGGCCTCACTTATAGCAATCAGCCCCAGCATTTT,TRBV27,-,-,TRBJ1-5
CSVEAGGGETQYF,TGCAGCGTTGAAGCTGGAGGGGGAGAGACCCAGTACTTC,TRBV29-1,-,many,TRBJ2-5
CASSTGQGQAKNIQYF,TGCGCCAGCAGCACGGGACAGGGGCAAGCCAAAAACATTCAGTACTTC,TRBV5-1,TRBD1,-,TRBJ2-4
CASSLRQSGTNEKLFF,TGCGCCAGCAGCTTGCGACAGAGTGGAACTAATGAAAAACTGTTTTTT,TRBV5-1,-,many,TRBJ1-4
CASSLDGQDQPQHF,TGCGCCAGCAGCTTGGATGGGCAAGATCAGCCCCAGCATTTT,TRBV5-1,-,-,TRBJ1-5
CASTQFIAGGHYNEQFF,TGTGCCAGCACCCAATTTATAGCGGGAGGGCACTACAATGAGCAGTTCTTC,TRBV28,TRBD2,many,TRBJ2-1
CASIRDRTGDTEAFF,TGTGCCAGCATCAGAGACAGGACAGGGGACACTGAAGCTTTCTTT,TRBV6-2/TRBV6-3,TRBD1,-,TRBJ1-1
CASSLEGNSNQPQHF,TGCGCCAGCAGCTTGGAGGGTAATAGCAATCAGCCCCAGCATTTT,TRBV5-1,-,many,TRBJ1-5
CASSQGSGTAEAFF,TGTGCCAGCAGCCAAGGGAGTGGGACCGCTGAAGCTTTCTTT,TRBV3-1,-,-,TRBJ1-1
CASSVATDGSQETQYF,TGTGCCAGCAGCGTAGCTACCGACGGCAGCCAAGAGACCCAGTACTTC,TRBV9,-,few,TRBJ2-5
CSAVVSGAPTSTDTQYF,TGCAGTGCGGTCGTTAGCGGGGCCCCGACTAGCACAGATACGCAGTATTTT,TRBV20-1,TRBD2,many,TRBJ2-3
CASSYRQRSSYEQYF,TGTGCCAGCAGTTATAGACAGAGGAGCTCCTACGAGCAGTACTTC,TRBV6-2/TRBV6-3,-,-,TRBJ2-7
CASSPPPGRHHGYTF,TGTGCCAGCAGCCCACCGCCGGGGCGACACCATGGCTACACCTTC,TRBV7-2,-,-,TRBJ1-2
CASSFSYEQFF,TGTGCCAGCAGCTTTAGCTATGAGCAGTTCTTC,TRBV12-3/TRBV12-4,-,few,TRBJ2-1
CASSFGAPNYEQYF,TGTGCCAGCAGTTTCGGGGCCCCTAACTACGAGCAGTACTTC,TRBV28,-,few,TRBJ2-7
CASSLRVGSQYF,TGTGCCAGCAGTTTAAGGGTCGGATCCCAGTACTTC,TRBV12-3/TRBV12-4,-,-,TRBJ2-7
CASSLDRQLYGYTF,TGTGCCAGCAGCTTGGATCGGCAGCTCTATGGCTACACCTTC,TRBV5-6,-,many,TRBJ1-2
CASSFGTEAFF,TGTGCCAGCAGCTTTGGGACCGAAGCTTTCTTT,TRBV7-2,-,-,TRBJ1-1
CASSEATGGREQYF,TGCGCCAGCAGTGAAGCGACAGGGGGTCGCGAGCAGTACTTC,TRBV10-1,TRBD1,-,TRBJ2-7
CASSPYGGLTDTQYF,TGTGCCAGCTCACCATATGGCGGACTCACAGATACGCAGTATTTT,TRBV18,-,-,TRBJ2-3
CASSQDRVGGEQYF,TGCGCCAGCAGCCAAGACAGGGTAGGGGGCGAGCAGTACTTC,TRBV4-1,-,-,TRBJ2-7